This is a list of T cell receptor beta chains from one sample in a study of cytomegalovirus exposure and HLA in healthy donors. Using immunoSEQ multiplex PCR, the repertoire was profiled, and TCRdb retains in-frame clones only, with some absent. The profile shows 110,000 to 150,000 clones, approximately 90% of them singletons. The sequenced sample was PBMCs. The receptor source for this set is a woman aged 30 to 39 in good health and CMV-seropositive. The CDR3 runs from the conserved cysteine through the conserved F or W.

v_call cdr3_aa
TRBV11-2 CASSRDRAGGDGETQYF
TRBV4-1 CASSQDPGVGSYEQYF
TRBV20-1 CSKKRDTQYF
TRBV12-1 CASSVTGKGVTNEKLFF
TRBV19 CASRSLQTLVGPEAFF
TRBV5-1 CASSLGDINNEQFF
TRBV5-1 CASSLDATSGRTSGQFF
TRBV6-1 CASSSQGSSKNIQYF
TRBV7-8 CASSFDPGQGKSQYF
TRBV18 CASSPEGGRGYTF
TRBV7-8 CASSSGITRKTYGYTF
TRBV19 CASSMLAGGREQYF
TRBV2 CASRRQGDSGQYF
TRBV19 CASSIRGYEQYF
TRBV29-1 CSVRRPGYEQYF
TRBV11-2 CASSFRWEQFF
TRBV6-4 CASTSGGEQFF
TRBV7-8 CASSLGRPGLARSYNEQFF
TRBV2 CASSAVLAGGFYNEQFF
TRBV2 CASSAIGGGADTQYF
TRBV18 CASSPGQQNTGELFF
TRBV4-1 CASSQTAGPYEQYF
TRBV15 CATSPRTGGDLNIQYF
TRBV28 CASSLYSEAFF
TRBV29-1 CSVERAGGGNEQFF
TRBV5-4 CASSLGDRLMDEQFF
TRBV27 CASRGEYDEQYF
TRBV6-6 CASSGVAGAYNEQFF
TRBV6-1 CATVGRWDQPQHF
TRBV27 CASSWPAGGLGSEQFF
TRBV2 CASTTKDFGGYTF
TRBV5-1 CASSLDAGQGREQYF
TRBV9 CASSVGPQGAYEQYF
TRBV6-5 CASSIMELGTQYF
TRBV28 CASSVRRAGGDEQYF
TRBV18 CASSLSGGALDTQYF
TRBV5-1 CASSADRGEQYF
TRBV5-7 CASSFTGLNEQFF
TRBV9 CASKREDTGELFF
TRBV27 CASSLRGTGANVLTF
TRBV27 CASSLYRGTDTQYF
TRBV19 CASAQDRGFGEQFF
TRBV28 CASRRQGISSNQPQHF
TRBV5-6 CASSPGQVTNEKLFF
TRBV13 CASSFSWGRSYEQYF
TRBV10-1 CASSDSTGSPEAFF
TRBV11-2 CASSLETRRDTQYF
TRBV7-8 CASSLASGAYEQYF
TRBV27 CASSDRGYGTGELFF
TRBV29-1 CSVEVPGLAGTEQYF
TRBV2 CASSDGGFKARDTQYF
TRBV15 CATSKGDTGGTEAFF
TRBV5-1 CASSIAAGTSVPSSYNEQFF